Reported below is one T cell receptor beta chain. Its target is not known. The entry originates in a study of cytomegalovirus exposure and HLA in healthy donors. Across the whole study: From donors who were HLA-typed, an early data release held approximately 84 million unique TCRs. The study, taken as a whole, reports: Most subjects' HLA-A and HLA-B alleles were reportedly predicted from TCR beta sequences. Across donors, most TCRs were seen rarely, yet some public ones were widespread. Most CMV-associated TCR beta chains were later found to appear HLA-restricted.

CDR3 size: 13 residues. In germline, CDR1 is MDHEN, CDR2 SYDVKM. The V gene lost 5 bases and the J gene lost 4 bases, with 12 bases spanning the gap. The PCR was carried out with 60 Vbeta primers and 13 Jbeta primers. The assay was immunoSEQ multiplex PCR, and TCRdb's table has in-frame clones only and misses some. The sample carries 120,000 or so clones, 60% to 85% recorded once. Material for sequencing was PBMCs. V is TRBV28 and J is TRBJ2-7, with D tentatively TRBD2 (5 bases). The sequence was collected from a human donor in good health. CDR3 coding DNA: TGTGCCAGCAGTGTTGAAGCGGAATACGAGCAGTACTTC. This sequence encodes CASSVEAEYEQYF. The full variable domain, its missing parts supplied by reference TRBV28 and TRBJ2-7, is DVKVTQSSRYLVKRTGEKVFLECVQDMDHENMFWYRQDPGLGLRLIYFSYDVKMKEKGDIPEGYSVSREKKERFSLILESASTNQTSMYLCASSVEAEYEQYFGPGTRLTVT.